This T cell receptor (beta chain) was recorded in a study of blood T cell repertoires in COVID-19. Method: immunoSEQ multiplex PCR; TCRdb's copy keeps in-frame clones and lacks some. The table has some 130,000 clones, around 89% seen once. V dropped 6 bases and J dropped 1 base, with 13 bases sitting between them. The CDR3 has 15 residues. Per germline, CDR1 MNHEY and CDR2 SMNVEV (reference sequence). Seattle researchers signed up patients amid active infection and tracked them longitudinally. The sample was peripheral blood. This TCR derives from a man aged 55 to 70 with COVID-19, enrolled during active disease. The chain links TRBV27 to TRBJ1-5, with D tentatively TRBD1 (6 bases). The CDR3 loop reads CASREGTGSNQPQHF. The CDR3 DNA reads as TGTGCCAGCAGAGAGGGAACAGGGAGCAATCAGCCCCAGCATTTT.